This entry is about one TCR beta chain. What it binds is not known. The unexposed donors gave CD4+ T cells in about 2010-2019, prior to COVID-19. Isolation of CD4+ T cells took place after roughly nine days in culture. Cells permitting, SARS-CoV-2 S/N and four cold-coronavirus spikes were tested on unexposed-donor CD4+ T cells. The germline V and J ends were trimmed by 5 bases and 0 bases, with 7 bases remaining between them. This CDR3 is 13 amino acids long. Germline-derived CDR1 and CDR2 are LNHDA and SQIVND (reference sequence). TCRdb keeps only in-frame clones here, not all; method: immunoSEQ multiplex PCR. The repertoire holds roughly 24,000 clones, with around 74% as singletons. This sample is part of a study of CD4 T cells in relation to SARS-CoV-2 and coronaviruses. Study summary: After roughly 11 days of antigen culture, PBMC TCR beta CDR3s were sequenced.

Study-level results: Approximately 65% of donors had memory CD4+ clonotypes crossrecognizing SARS-CoV-2 and common cold coronavirus spike. No donor gave both pre-pandemic and post-infection samples.

Sequenced material: CD4+ T cells from PBMCs, cultured in vitro. This clonotype originated in a human donor in good health. The rearrangement joins TRBV19 to TRBJ1-1; no definite D call. CDR3 region: CASSGTVNTEAFF. CDR3 sequence (DNA): TGTGCCAGTAGTGGTACAGTGAACACTGAAGCTTTCTTT.